This T cell receptor beta chain was profiled in a study of blood T cell repertoires in COVID-19. Turning to the study itself: Acute and convalescent COVID-19 specimens originated in the United States, Italy and Spain.

The V gene end was trimmed by 4 bases and the J gene end by 4 bases; junction bases not matched to a gene: 9. The CDR3 covers 16 residues. Looked up from germline, CDR1 is LNHDA and CDR2 is SQIVND (reference sequence). As handled by the study authors: Cell counts per sample came from amplifying reference gene primers. Repertoires were generated with immunoSEQ multiplex PCR, while TCRdb's copy carries only in-frame clones and drops some. That table furnishes V, J and clone size, whereas the DNA furnished D and trimming. The repertoire holds 120,000 to 150,000 clones, with roughly 84% as singletons. This chain uses TRBV19 with TRBJ1-1; 10 bases are a match to TRBD1. Specimen: PBMCs or T cells enriched from blood (not recorded which). This receptor was taken from a man between 35 and 55 years old with acute COVID-19. DNA for the CDR3: TGTGCCAGTAGTACAGAACCGGGACAGGGGTTCACTGAAGCTTTCTTT. Amino acid sequence: CASSTEPGQGFTEAFF.